The source of this TCR beta chain is a study of glioma-infiltrating T cells after dendritic cell vaccination. This CDR3 has 13 amino acids. Looked up from germline, CDR1 is SGHRS and CDR2 is YFSETQ. V lost 5 bases and J lost 1, with 9 bases in between. The time point: after dendritic cell vaccination, including at tumor progression/relapse. This clone was detected a few times. Measured with immunoSEQ multiplex PCR; TCRdb has only the in-frame clones, and not every one. The table shows approximately 99,000 clones, with around 80% occurring only once. Source: blood, taken after dendritic cell vaccination. This clonotype originated in a human donor with glioblastoma. The V and J genes are TRBV5-1 and TRBJ1-1; D is unresolved. The CDR3 protein is CASRSGRNTEAFF. The DNA of the CDR3 is TGCGCCAGCAGGTCCGGGAGGAACACTGAAGCTTTCTTT.